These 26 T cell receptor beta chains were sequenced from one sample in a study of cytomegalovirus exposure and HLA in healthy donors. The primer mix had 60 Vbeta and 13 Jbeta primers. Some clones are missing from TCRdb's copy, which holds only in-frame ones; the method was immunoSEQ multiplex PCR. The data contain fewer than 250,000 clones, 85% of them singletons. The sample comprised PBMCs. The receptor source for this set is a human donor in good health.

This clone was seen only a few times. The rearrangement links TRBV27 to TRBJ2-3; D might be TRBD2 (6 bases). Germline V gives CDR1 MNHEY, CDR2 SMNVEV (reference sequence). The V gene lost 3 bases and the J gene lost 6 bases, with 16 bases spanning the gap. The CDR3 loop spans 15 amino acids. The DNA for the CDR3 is TGTGCCAGCAGTTTTGGTAGCGGTTCGGGGGATACGCAGTATTTT. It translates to CASSFGSGSGDTQYF.

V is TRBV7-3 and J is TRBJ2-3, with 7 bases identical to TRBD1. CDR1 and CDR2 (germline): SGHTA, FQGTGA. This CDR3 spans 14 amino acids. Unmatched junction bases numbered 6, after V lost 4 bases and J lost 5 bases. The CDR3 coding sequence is TGTGCCAGCAGCTCCACAGGGGTTAGAGATACGCAGTATTTT. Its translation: CASSSTGVRDTQYF. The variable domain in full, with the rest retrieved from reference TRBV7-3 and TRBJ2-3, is GAGVSQTPSNKVTEKGKYVELRCDPISGHTALYWYRQSLGQGPEFLIYFQGTGAADDSGLPNDRFFAVRPEGSVSTLKIQRTERGDSAVYLCASSSTGVRDTQYFGPGTRLTVL.

The CDR3 coding sequence is TGTGCCAGCAGTTTGTGGGGGGCGCCTAGCGGGAGGCCGGCCAAAAACATTCAGTACTTC. Protein product: CASSLWGAPSGRPAKNIQYF. The chain is built from TRBV28 and TRBJ2-4, with TRBD2 matching 11 bases. This CDR3 has 20 residues. J gave up 1 base and V 3 bases, and 14 bases lay outside the gene matches. Germline values: CDR1 MDHEN, CDR2 SYDVKM.

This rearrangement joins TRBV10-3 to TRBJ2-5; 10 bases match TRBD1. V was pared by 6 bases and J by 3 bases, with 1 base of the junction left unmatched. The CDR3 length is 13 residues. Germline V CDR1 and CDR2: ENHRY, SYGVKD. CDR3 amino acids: CAIRGTGEETQYF. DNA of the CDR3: TGTGCCATCAGAGGGACAGGGGAAGAGACCCAGTACTTC.

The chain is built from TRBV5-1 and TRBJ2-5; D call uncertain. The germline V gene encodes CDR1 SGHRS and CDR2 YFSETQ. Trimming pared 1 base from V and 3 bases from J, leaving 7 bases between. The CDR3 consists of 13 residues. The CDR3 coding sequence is TGCGCCAGCAGCTTGCTTTCGGAAGAGACCCAGTACTTC. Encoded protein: CASSLLSEETQYF.

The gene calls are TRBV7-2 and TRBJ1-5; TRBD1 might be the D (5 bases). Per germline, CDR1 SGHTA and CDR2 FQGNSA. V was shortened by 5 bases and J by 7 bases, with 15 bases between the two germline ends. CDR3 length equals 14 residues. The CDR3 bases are TGTGCCAGCAGCCCAATGGGCGGGGGACAGCCCCAGCATTTT. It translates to CASSPMGGGQPQHF.

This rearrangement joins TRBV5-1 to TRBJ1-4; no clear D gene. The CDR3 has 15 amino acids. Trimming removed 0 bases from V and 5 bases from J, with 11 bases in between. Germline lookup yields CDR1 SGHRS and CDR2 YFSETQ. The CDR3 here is CASSLGSLGNEKLFF. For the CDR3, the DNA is TGCGCCAGCAGCTTGGGTTCACTCGGGAATGAAAAACTGTTTTTT.

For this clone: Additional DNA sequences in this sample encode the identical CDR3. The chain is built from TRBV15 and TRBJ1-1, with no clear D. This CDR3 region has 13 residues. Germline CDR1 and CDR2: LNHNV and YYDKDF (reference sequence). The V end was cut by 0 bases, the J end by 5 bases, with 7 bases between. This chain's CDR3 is CATSRDTGTEAFF. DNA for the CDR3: TGTGCCACCAGCAGAGATACGGGAACTGAAGCTTTCTTT.

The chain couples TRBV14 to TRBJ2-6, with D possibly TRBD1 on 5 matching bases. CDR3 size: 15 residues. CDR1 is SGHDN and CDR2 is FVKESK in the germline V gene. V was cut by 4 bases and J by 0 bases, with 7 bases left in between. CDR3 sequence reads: CASSPDSSGANVLTF. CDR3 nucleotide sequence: TGTGCCAGCAGCCCAGACAGCTCTGGGGCCAACGTCCTGACTTTC.

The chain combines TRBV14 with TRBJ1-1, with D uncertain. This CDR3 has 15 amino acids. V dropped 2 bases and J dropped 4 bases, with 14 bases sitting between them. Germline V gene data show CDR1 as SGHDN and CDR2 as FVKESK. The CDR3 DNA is TGTGCCAGCAGCCAAAAGCTATTACCGATCACTGAAGCTTTCTTT. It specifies CASSQKLLPITEAFF.

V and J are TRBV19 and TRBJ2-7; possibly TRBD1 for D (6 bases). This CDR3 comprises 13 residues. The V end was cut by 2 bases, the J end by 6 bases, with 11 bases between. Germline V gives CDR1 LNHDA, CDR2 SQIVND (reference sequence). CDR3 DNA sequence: TGTGCCAGTAGTATATTGGGGGACACCGAGCAGTACTTC. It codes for CASSILGDTEQYF.

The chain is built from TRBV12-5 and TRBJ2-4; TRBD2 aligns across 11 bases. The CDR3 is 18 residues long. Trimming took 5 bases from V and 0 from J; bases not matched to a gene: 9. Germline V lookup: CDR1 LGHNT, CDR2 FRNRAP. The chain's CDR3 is CASGGISTSGTAKNIQYF. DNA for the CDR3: TGTGCTAGTGGTGGAATATCGACTAGCGGGACAGCCAAAAACATTCAGTACTTC.

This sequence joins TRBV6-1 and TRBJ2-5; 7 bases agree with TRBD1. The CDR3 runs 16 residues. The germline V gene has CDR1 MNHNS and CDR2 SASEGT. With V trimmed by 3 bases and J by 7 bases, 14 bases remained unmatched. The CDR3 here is CASSDPGTEVGVTQYF. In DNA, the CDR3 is TGTGCCAGCAGTGACCCCGGGACAGAGGTCGGTGTGACCCAGTACTTC.

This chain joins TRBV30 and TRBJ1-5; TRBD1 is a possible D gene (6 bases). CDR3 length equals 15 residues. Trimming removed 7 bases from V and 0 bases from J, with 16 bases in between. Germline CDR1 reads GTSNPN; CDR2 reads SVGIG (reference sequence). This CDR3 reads CAYHQGTYSNQPQHF. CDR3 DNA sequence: TGTGCCTACCATCAGGGGACCTATAGCAATCAGCCCCAGCATTTT.

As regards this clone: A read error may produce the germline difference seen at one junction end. CDR3 residues: CASSAGTSVQETQYF. In DNA, the CDR3 is TGTGCTAGCAGCGCGGGGACTAGCGTTCAAGAGACCCAGTACTTC. The chain links TRBV7-7 to TRBJ2-5, with 10 bases that match TRBD2. This CDR3 has 15 residues. Germline V gene lookup returns CDR1 SSHAT and CDR2 FNYEAQ (reference sequence).

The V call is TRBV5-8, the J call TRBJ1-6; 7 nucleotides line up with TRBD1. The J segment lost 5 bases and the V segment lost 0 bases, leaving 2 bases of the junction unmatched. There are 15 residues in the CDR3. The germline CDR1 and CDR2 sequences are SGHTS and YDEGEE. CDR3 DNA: TGTGCCAGCAGCTTGGCCGGGACAGATAATTCACCCCTCCACTTT. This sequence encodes CASSLAGTDNSPLHF. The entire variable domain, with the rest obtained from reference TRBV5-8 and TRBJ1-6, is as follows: EAGVTQSPTHLIKTRGQQATLRCSPISGHTSVYWYQQALGLGLQFLLWYDEGEERNRGNFPPRFSGRQFPNYSSELNVNALELEDSALYLCASSLAGTDNSPLHFGNGTRLTVT.

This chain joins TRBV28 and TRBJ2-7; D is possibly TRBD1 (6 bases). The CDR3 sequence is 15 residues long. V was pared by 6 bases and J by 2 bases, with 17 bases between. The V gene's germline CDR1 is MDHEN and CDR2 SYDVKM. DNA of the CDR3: TGTGCCAGCAGCCTACAGTCCAGGGGTACCTACGAGCAGTACTTC. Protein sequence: CASSLQSRGTYEQYF.

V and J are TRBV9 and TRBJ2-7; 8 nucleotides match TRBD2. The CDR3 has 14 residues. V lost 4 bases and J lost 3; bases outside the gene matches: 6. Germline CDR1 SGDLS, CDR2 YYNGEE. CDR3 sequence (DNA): TGTGCCAGCAGCCCACGACTAGCGTACTACGAGCAGTACTTC. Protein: CASSPRLAYYEQYF.

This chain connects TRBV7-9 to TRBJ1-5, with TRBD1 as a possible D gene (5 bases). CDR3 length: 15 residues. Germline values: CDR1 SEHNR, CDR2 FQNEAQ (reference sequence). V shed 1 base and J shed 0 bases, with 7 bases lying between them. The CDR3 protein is CASSLGQTSNQPQHF. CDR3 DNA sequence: TGTGCCAGCAGCTTAGGACAGACTAGCAATCAGCCCCAGCATTTT.

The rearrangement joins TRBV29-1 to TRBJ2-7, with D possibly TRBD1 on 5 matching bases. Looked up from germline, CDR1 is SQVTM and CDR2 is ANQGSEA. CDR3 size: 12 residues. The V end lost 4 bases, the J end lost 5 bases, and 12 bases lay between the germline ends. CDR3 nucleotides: TGCAGCGTTGGGGGCTTTGCGAACGAGCAGTACTTC. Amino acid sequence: CSVGGFANEQYF.

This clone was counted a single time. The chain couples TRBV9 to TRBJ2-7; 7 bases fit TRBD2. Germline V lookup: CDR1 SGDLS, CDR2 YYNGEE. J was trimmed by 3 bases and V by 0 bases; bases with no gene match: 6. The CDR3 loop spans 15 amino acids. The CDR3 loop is CASSVGLAGVYEQYF. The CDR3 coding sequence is TGTGCCAGCAGCGTAGGACTAGCTGGGGTCTACGAGCAGTACTTC.

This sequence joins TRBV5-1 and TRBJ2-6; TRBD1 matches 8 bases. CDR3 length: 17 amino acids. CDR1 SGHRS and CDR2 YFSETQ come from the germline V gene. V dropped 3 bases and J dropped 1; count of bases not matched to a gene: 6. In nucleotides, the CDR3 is TGCGCCAGCAGCTGGGGACAGGTTGTTTCTGGGGCCAACGTCCTGACTTTC. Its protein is CASSWGQVVSGANVLTF.

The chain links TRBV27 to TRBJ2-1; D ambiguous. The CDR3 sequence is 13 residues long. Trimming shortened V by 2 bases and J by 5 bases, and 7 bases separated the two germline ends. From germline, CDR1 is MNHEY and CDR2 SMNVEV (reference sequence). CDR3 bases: TGTGCCAGCAGTTTAGCGCGAAACAATGAGCAGTTCTTC. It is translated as CASSLARNNEQFF.

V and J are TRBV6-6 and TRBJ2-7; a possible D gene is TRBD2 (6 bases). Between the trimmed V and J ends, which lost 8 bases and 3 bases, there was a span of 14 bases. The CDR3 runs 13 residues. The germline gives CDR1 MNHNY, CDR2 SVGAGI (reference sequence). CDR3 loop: CASAVAANYEQYF. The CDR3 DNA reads TGTGCCAGCGCGGTAGCGGCTAACTACGAGCAGTACTTC.

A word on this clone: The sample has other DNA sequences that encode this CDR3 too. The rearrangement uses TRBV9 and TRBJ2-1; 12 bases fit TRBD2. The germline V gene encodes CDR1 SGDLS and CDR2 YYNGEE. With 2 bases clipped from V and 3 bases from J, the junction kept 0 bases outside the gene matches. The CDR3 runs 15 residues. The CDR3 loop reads CASSVGLAGYNEQFF. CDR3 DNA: TGTGCCAGCAGCGTGGGACTAGCGGGCTACAATGAGCAGTTCTTC.

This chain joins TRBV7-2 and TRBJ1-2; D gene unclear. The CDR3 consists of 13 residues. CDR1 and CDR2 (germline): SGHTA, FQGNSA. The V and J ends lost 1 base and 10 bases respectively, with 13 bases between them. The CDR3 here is CASSLESVRIYTF. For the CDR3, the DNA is TGTGCCAGCAGCTTAGAGTCGGTGAGGATCTACACCTTC. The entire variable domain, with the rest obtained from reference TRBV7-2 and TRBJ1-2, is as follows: GAGVSQSPSNKVTEKGKDVELRCDPISGHTALYWYRQSLGQGLEFLIYFQGNSAPDKSGLPSDRFSAERTGGSVSTLTIQRTQQEDSAVYLCASSLESVRIYTFGSGTRLTVV.